The 18 T cell receptor beta chains below were found in one sample sequenced in a study of spatial heterogeneity in lung cancer. Regarding the study as a whole: Mutation counts in tumors were tracked by counts of expanded intratumoral alpha and beta TCRs.

The time point here: sample taken at primary tumor resection. TCRdb reprocessed the 5' RACE reads via MiXCR and lists one record per CDR3 protein. The sample lists about 3,000 distinct CDR3 sequences; 5% to 7% were seen once. These receptors are not linked to any known antigen. The sequencing here drew on lung tumor tissue, taken at surgery. Source of these receptors: a male donor with early-stage non-small cell lung cancer.

Relative to its sample, this clonotype is medium-sized (0.01 to 0.1%). This beta chain is off target for a library built for alpha chains, so its abundance means little. The rearrangement links TRBV12-3 or TRBV12-4 to TRBJ1-1, with D possibly matching TRBD1 (5 bases). The ends were cut back, 7 bases at V and 1 base at J, with 10 bases in the middle. This CDR3 spans 13 amino acids. CDR3 loop: CASKGQSNTEAFF. Here the CDR3 DNA reads TGTGCCAGCAAAGGACAATCGAACACTGAAGCTTTCTTT.

This clonotype came up many times. In a library made to pick up alpha chains, this beta chain is a stray read with a size that means little. The genes are TRBV10-3 and TRBJ2-2; 15 bases are a match to TRBD2. J gave up 5 bases and V 2 bases, and 9 bases lay outside the gene matches. This CDR3 has 19 amino acids. The germline V gene has CDR1 ENHRY and CDR2 SYGVKD. The CDR3 loop is CAISEPLGLAGGGTGELFF. In nucleotides, the CDR3 is TGTGCCATCAGTGAGCCGTTGGGACTAGCGGGAGGTGGGACCGGGGAGCTGTTTTTT.

Relative to its sample, this clonotype is medium-sized. Being off target in a library aimed at alpha chains, this beta chain has a size of little meaning. The CDR3 spells CSAVNYEQYF. CDR3 coding DNA: TGCAGTGCTGTCAACTACGAGCAGTACTTC. The genes are TRBV20-1 and TRBJ2-7, with no clear D. The length of the CDR3 is 10 residues. V gave up 5 bases and J gave up 3 bases, with 5 bases separating them. In germline, CDR1 is DFQATT, CDR2 SNEGSKA (reference sequence).

This clonotype is medium-sized (0.01 to 0.1%) in the sample. This beta chain is a stray read from a library made for alpha chains; its abundance is not meaningful. V usage is TRBV27 and J usage is TRBJ2-5; 7 nucleotides align to TRBD2. V shed 3 bases and J 5 bases; nucleotides not matched to a gene: 3. CDR3 length: 13 residues. Germline loops: CDR1 MNHEY, CDR2 SMNVEV (reference sequence). The CDR3 loop is CASSFTAGETQYF. Written as DNA, the CDR3 is TGTGCCAGCAGTTTTACAGCGGGGGAGACCCAGTACTTC.

This clonotype is categorized as medium-sized. This beta chain turned up in a library designed for alpha chains; as an off-target read, its abundance says little. The genes are TRBV20-1 and TRBJ2-6; D is possibly TRBD1 or TRBD2 (5 bases each). Germline V CDR1 and CDR2: DFQATT, SNEGSKA (reference sequence). The ends were cut back, 1 base at V and 0 bases at J, with 13 bases in the middle. The CDR3 consists of 17 residues. The CDR3 protein is CSARGGPLGSGANVLTF. In DNA, the CDR3 is TGCAGTGCTAGAGGGGGACCCTTAGGCTCTGGGGCCAACGTCCTGACTTTC.

In this sample, this clonotype is medium-sized. This beta chain slipped into a library made for alpha chains as a stray read, so its size is not meaningful. V usage is TRBV3-2 and J usage is TRBJ2-2; the table names TRBD2, a call not compared with the DNA. TRBV3-2 is a listed pseudogene. The CDR3 spans 15 residues. Written as DNA, the CDR3 is TGTGCCAGCAGCCAAGAAGGCGGGGAGACCGGGGAGCTGTTTTTT. Amino acids: CASSQEGGETGELFF.

By share of the sample, this clonotype is medium-sized. This beta chain lies outside the target of a library built for alpha chains; its clone size means little. The rearrangement joins TRBV20-1 to TRBJ1-4; tentatively, D is TRBD1 (6 bases). Germline loops: CDR1 DFQATT, CDR2 SNEGSKA (reference sequence). The CDR3 has 13 residues. V was shortened by 4 bases and J by 4 bases, with 10 bases between the two germline ends. For the CDR3, the DNA is TGCAGTGCTACAGGGGACTTTAATGAAAAACTGTTTTTT. It yields the protein CSATGDFNEKLFF.

By sample fraction, this clonotype is medium-sized. In a library made to pick up alpha chains, this beta chain is a stray read with a size that means little. The chain links TRBV28 to TRBJ1-1; the D gene is possibly TRBD1 (5 bases). V lost 6 bases and J lost 4, with 9 bases in between. CDR3 size: 12 residues. Germline CDR1 reads MDHEN; CDR2 reads SYDVKM. The CDR3 nucleotides read TGTGCCAGCAGGGGGCCGGGCACTGAAGCTTTCTTT. The encoded protein is CASRGPGTEAFF.

Points on this clonotype: This beta chain is a stray read from a library made for alpha chains; its abundance is not meaningful. The rearrangement uses TRBV5-1 and TRBJ2-1; 7 positions match TRBD2. The germline gives CDR1 SGHRS, CDR2 YFSETQ. This CDR3 spans 17 amino acids. The V and J ends lost 4 bases and 4 bases, in that order; junction bases with no gene match: 14. CDR3 sequence reads: CASSPQYASGEYNEQFF. The DNA for the CDR3 is TGCGCCAGCAGCCCCCAGTACGCTAGCGGAGAATACAATGAGCAGTTCTTC.

By proportion, this clonotype is medium-sized. This beta chain is a stray read from a library made for alpha chains; its abundance is not meaningful. The V and J genes are TRBV5-6 and TRBJ1-5; 7 bases are shared with TRBD1. The CDR3 has 15 amino acids. The V gene's germline CDR1 is SGHDT and CDR2 YYEEEE. The ends lost 2 bases at V and 0 bases at J; junction bases unmatched: 2. CDR3 loop: CASSLQGLSNQPQHF. The CDR3 region has the DNA TGTGCCAGCAGCTTACAGGGGCTTAGCAATCAGCCCCAGCATTTT.

In its sample, this clonotype is medium-sized (0.01 to 0.1%). This beta chain lies outside the target of a library built for alpha chains; its clone size means little. The chain has TRBV3-1 and TRBJ2-6; maybe TRBD2 (6 bases). V was pared by 1 base and J by 2 bases, with 6 bases between. The CDR3 runs to 15 residues. In germline, CDR1 is LGHDT, CDR2 YNNKEL (reference sequence). CDR3 sequence reads: CASSQGRAGANVLTF. The CDR3 nucleotides are TGTGCCAGCAGCCAAGGGAGGGCTGGGGCCAACGTCCTGACTTTC.

The table lists this clonotype with a few counts. Being off target in a library aimed at alpha chains, this beta chain has a size of little meaning. The V gene is TRBV6-2 or TRBV6-3, the J gene TRBJ1-1; D is uncertain. Trimming removed 6 bases at V and 5 bases at J, with 7 bases between. Germline loops: CDR1 MNHEY, CDR2 SVGEGT. The CDR3 covers 11 residues. CDR3: CASRDVTEAFF. CDR3 nucleotides: TGTGCCAGCAGAGACGTAACTGAAGCTTTCTTT.

Turning to this clonotype: Found in a library prepared for alpha chains, this beta chain is an off-target read, and its abundance has little meaning. The CDR3 DNA sequence: TGTGCCAGCAGTTACGACAGGGGAGCCAAATCACCCCTCCACTTT. Its protein is CASSYDRGAKSPLHF. The chain uses TRBV6-5 and TRBJ1-6; 8 nucleotides line up with TRBD1. This CDR3 region has 15 residues. V lost 2 bases, J lost 10 bases, and 7 bases stayed unmatched. Germline CDR1 MNHEY, CDR2 SVGAGI.

Within the sample, this clonotype is medium-sized. This beta chain is a stray sequence in a library constructed for alpha chains; its clone size is not meaningful. The chain recombines TRBV6-1 with TRBJ1-4, with D possibly TRBD1 on 5 matching bases. This CDR3 comprises 12 residues. V lost 11 bases and J lost 0, with 7 bases in between. Germline values: CDR1 MNHNS, CDR2 SASEGT. CDR3 sequence reads: CALGATNEKLFF. Written as DNA, the CDR3 is TGTGCCCTGGGGGCAACTAATGAAAAACTGTTTTTT.

This clonotype is categorized as medium-sized. This beta chain is an off-target read within a library intended for alpha chains, so its frequency means little. The gene calls are TRBV5-1 and TRBJ2-7; 8 positions agree with TRBD1. The CDR3 runs to 14 residues. J was trimmed by 5 bases and V by 0 bases; bases with no gene match: 4. CDR1 is SGHRS, CDR2 YFSETQ, per germline. Here the CDR3 DNA reads TGCGCCAGCAGCTTGGGGACAGGGTCCAACGAGCAGTACTTC. Translation gives CASSLGTGSNEQYF.

Points on this clonotype: The library was designed around alpha chains, so this beta chain is a stray read whose abundance carries little weight. The chain is built from TRBV6-5 and TRBJ1-6; possibly TRBD1 for D (5 bases). The V gene's germline CDR1 is MNHEY and CDR2 SVGAGI. Trimming removed 0 bases at V and 8 bases at J, with 5 bases between. The CDR3 totals 13 residues. Here the CDR3 reads CASSYSGDSPLHF. As DNA, the CDR3 is TGTGCCAGCAGTTACTCGGGGGATTCACCCCTCCACTTT.

By proportion, this clonotype is medium-sized. This beta chain represents an off-target read in a library built for alpha chains; its size is of limited meaning. V usage is TRBV2 and J usage is TRBJ2-7; a weak D match, TRBD1 (5 bases). The CDR3 length is 13 residues. V shed 7 bases and J shed 3 bases, with 13 bases lying between them. The V gene's germline CDR1 is SNHLY and CDR2 FYNNEI. CDR3 sequence reads: CASIFDRRYEQYF. CDR3 nucleotides: TGTGCCAGCATCTTTGACAGACGCTACGAGCAGTACTTC.

By sample share, this clonotype is medium-sized. Since it is a stray read in a library aimed at alpha chains, this beta chain has a size that is not meaningful. This rearrangement joins TRBV11-3 to TRBJ2-7; 9 bases agree with TRBD2. The CDR3 sequence is 17 residues long. V shed 5 bases and J 6 bases; nucleotides not matched to a gene: 17. Germline-derived CDR1 and CDR2 are SGHNT and YENEEA. CDR3 protein: CASSPCGAGGRRCEQYF. The CDR3 DNA follows: TGTGCCAGCAGCCCTTGTGGAGCGGGAGGCCGCCGTTGCGAGCAGTACTTC.